The table lists the clone carrying this T cell receptor beta chain with a count of one. The CDR3 runs 15 residues. Germline loops: CDR1 MDHEN, CDR2 SYDVKM. Trimming stripped 5 bases from V and 0 bases from J, with 12 bases between. These data belong to a study of shared clonotypes between healthy human individuals. For sorted subsets, about 190 ng DNA per replicate equaled 33,000 or so T cell genomes. Libraries were prepared by immunoSEQ multiplex PCR; TCRdb keeps only in-frame clonotypes and omits some of them. The sample lists 1,400,000 or so clones; approximately 98.5% were seen once. The sequencing input was naive CD4+ T cells sorted from blood. Subset described: CD45RA+ positively selected. This rearrangement joins TRBV28 to TRBJ2-3, with a tentative D call TRBD1 (6 bases). The receptor's source is a man aged 25 to 40 in good health. The CDR3 sequence is CASSPPGQSTDTQYF. DNA for the CDR3: TGTGCCAGCAGTCCTCCCGGACAGAGCACAGATACGCAGTATTTT. The complete variable domain, with remaining parts taken from reference TRBV28 and TRBJ2-3, reads DVKVTQSSRYLVKRTGEKVFLECVQDMDHENMFWYRQDPGLGLRLIYFSYDVKMKEKGDIPEGYSVSREKKERFSLILESASTNQTSMYLCASSPPGQSTDTQYFGPGTRLTVL.